This section outlines one TCR beta chain sequence together with its context. The data were taken from a study of OX40 agonist ivuxolimab in advanced cancers. CDR3 size: 12 residues. Trimming cost V 3 bases and J 2 bases, with 5 bases left between them. Germline V gives CDR1 SGHRS, CDR2 YFSETQ. Some clones are missing from TCRdb's copy, which holds only in-frame ones; the method was immunoSEQ multiplex PCR. The repertoire holds roughly 75,000 clones, with roughly 87% as singletons. This receptor was taken from an adult with an advanced solid tumor such as melanoma, head and neck, liver or kidney cancer. This chain links TRBV5-1 with TRBJ2-5, with D perhaps matching TRBD1 or TRBD2 (5 bases each). The specimen was CD4+ or CD8+ T cells sorted from blood, collected in a trial of the OX40 agonist ivuxolimab. The CDR3 here is CASSWGQETQYF. CDR3 nucleotides: TGCGCCAGCAGCTGGGGGCAAGAGACCCAGTACTTC.